This T cell receptor (beta chain) was found in a study of cytotoxic CD8 clonotypes in ibrutinib-treated CLL. Whole-study context: Included were 11 relapsed/refractory and over 14 treatment-naive patients, of whom fewer than 18 were IGHV unmutated. Study-wide results and caveats: Having risen at ibrutinib response, clonality had fallen back toward baseline by progression.

Germline assignment: CDR1 SGDLS and CDR2 YYNGEE. Trimming pared 2 bases from V and 5 bases from J, leaving 10 bases between. The CDR3 runs to 13 residues. Method: immunoSEQ multiplex PCR; TCRdb's copy keeps in-frame clones and lacks some. The sample lists 160,000 or so clones, 70% to 85% occurring once. With respect to this clone: The antigen is undetermined. The sample carries other DNA sequences with the same CDR3.

Source: PBMCs, taken after 24 months of ibrutinib treatment. The sequence was collected from a human donor with chronic lymphocytic leukemia. The chain combines TRBV9 with TRBJ1-1; TRBD1 might be the D (5 bases). This CDR3 reads CASSVTGGTEAFF. CDR3 DNA sequence: TGTGCCAGCAGCGTTACAGGTGGTACTGAAGCTTTCTTT.